Below are 18 T cell receptor beta chains sequenced from a single sample in a study of cytomegalovirus exposure and HLA in healthy donors. The data were produced by immunoSEQ multiplex PCR, yet TCRdb's version contains in-frame clones alone and is incomplete. The sample lists roughly 47,000 clones, roughly 93% seen once, with over 2% in the top ten. The sequenced sample consisted of PBMCs. These receptors originate from a woman aged 18-30 years in good health and CMV-seronegative.

The table lists this clone with a few counts. In this CDR3 the conserved last residue, phenylalanine or tryptophan, is missing, so a read error is likely. The limits of the CDR3 on the DNA are not certain, so only TCRdb's listed CDR3 is given. The CDR3 here is CSVDSGTL. The chain links TRBV29-1 to TRBJ1-1. Germline CDR1 reads SQVTM; CDR2 reads ANQGSEA. The CDR3 numbers 8 amino acids, ends counted.

The chain is built from TRBV23-1 and TRBJ1-1; 7 nucleotides line up with TRBD1. TRBV23-1 is classed as an ORF, of uncertain function. After removal of 3 bases from V and 2 bases from J, the junction contained 9 bases not matched to a gene. This CDR3 has 16 residues. CDR3 amino acids: CASSQIPGTVNTEAFF. CDR3 sequence (DNA): TGCGCCAGCAGTCAGATCCCCGGGACAGTCAACACTGAAGCTTTCTTT.

This clone appeared once. The genes are TRBV4-1 and TRBJ1-1; 7 bases line up with TRBD1. V shed 4 bases, J shed 1 base, and the junction held 3 bases outside the gene matches. The CDR3 has 14 residues. Germline V gives CDR1 MGHRA, CDR2 YSYEKL. CDR3 DNA: TGCGCCAGCAGCCTCCGGGACAGGAACACTGAAGCTTTCTTT. It translates to CASSLRDRNTEAFF.

CDR3 bases: TGTGCCAGTAGTATCCCGGGAAACAATGAGCAGTTCTTC. This translates into CASSIPGNNEQFF. The gene calls are TRBV19 and TRBJ2-1; D is possibly TRBD2 (5 bases). CDR3 length: 13 amino acids. Germline assignment: CDR1 LNHDA and CDR2 SQIVND (reference sequence). V was trimmed by 3 bases and J by 5 bases, leaving 8 bases between them.

This chain joins TRBV28 and TRBJ2-5; tentative D call: TRBD2 (5 bases). The CDR3 spans 13 residues. V was trimmed by 3 bases and J by 3 bases, leaving 8 bases between them. The germline V gene encodes CDR1 MDHEN and CDR2 SYDVKM. CDR3 region: CASSFQTKETQYF. CDR3 bases: TGTGCCAGCAGTTTCCAGACTAAAGAGACCCAGTACTTC. The full variable domain, in which reference TRBV28 and TRBJ2-5 provide the parts outside the CDR3, is DVKVTQSSRYLVKRTGEKVFLECVQDMDHENMFWYRQDPGLGLRLIYFSYDVKMKEKGDIPEGYSVSREKKERFSLILESASTNQTSMYLCASSFQTKETQYFGPGTRLLVL.

V usage is TRBV9 and J usage is TRBJ2-7; 7 bases map to TRBD1. Germline CDR1 is SGDLS and CDR2 is YYNGEE. The J segment lost 6 bases and the V segment lost 4 bases, leaving 10 bases of the junction unmatched. The CDR3 is 14 amino acids. The CDR3 is CASSPGTAEREQYF. The DNA for the CDR3 is TGTGCCAGCAGCCCCGGGACAGCTGAACGCGAGCAGTACTTC.

The rearrangement joins TRBV27 to TRBJ2-7, with D tentatively TRBD2 (5 bases). V lost 3 bases to trimming and J lost 3 bases, with 9 bases between them. This CDR3 comprises 13 residues. Germline V lookup: CDR1 MNHEY, CDR2 SMNVEV (reference sequence). DNA of the CDR3: TGTGCCAGCAGTTTCTACGAGGGCTACGAGCAGTACTTC. This gives the protein CASSFYEGYEQYF.

The rearrangement uses TRBV2 and TRBJ2-7; TRBD2 agrees at 13 bases. V shed 1 base and J 2 bases; nucleotides not matched to a gene: 2. Germline loops: CDR1 SNHLY, CDR2 FYNNEI. This CDR3 spans 16 amino acids. The CDR3 region is CASSEVTSGRAYEQYF. The DNA for the CDR3 is TGTGCCAGCAGTGAAGTAACTAGCGGGAGGGCCTACGAGCAGTACTTC. Using reference TRBV2 and TRBJ2-7 for the parts outside the CDR3, the full variable domain is EPEVTQTPSHQVTQMGQEVILRCVPISNHLYFYWYRQILGQKVEFLVSFYNNEISEKSEIFDDQFSVERPDGSNFTLKIRSTKLEDSAMYFCASSEVTSGRAYEQYFGPGTRLTVT.

This clone was detected once. The rearrangement links TRBV5-6 to TRBJ2-7; possible D gene TRBD2, 5 bases. Germline CDR1 SGHDT, CDR2 YYEEEE. CDR3 size: 14 residues. Between the trimmed V and J ends, which lost 3 bases and 3 bases, there was a span of 13 bases. CDR3 in DNA: TGTGCCAGCAGCTCTGACGGGAATCGCTACGAGCAGTACTTC. Amino acids: CASSSDGNRYEQYF.

The V gene is TRBV19, the J gene TRBJ1-1, with 8 positions matching TRBD1. This CDR3 region has 13 residues. The germline V gene has CDR1 LNHDA and CDR2 SQIVND (reference sequence). Losses at the gene ends were 6 bases for V and 1 base for J; bases not matched to a gene: 1. CDR3 in DNA: TGTGCCAGTAGCGACAGGGGGAACACTGAAGCTTTCTTT. Its protein is CASSDRGNTEAFF.

The chain employs TRBV5-6 and TRBJ2-7; the D gene is possibly TRBD2 (5 bases). The CDR3 is 12 amino acids. Germline V gene sequence: CDR1 SGHDT, CDR2 YYEEEE. Trimming cost V 4 bases and J 1 base, with 6 bases left between them. The CDR3 coding sequence is TGTGCCAGCAGCGGGAGTTCCTACGAGCAGTACTTC. Protein: CASSGSSYEQYF.

This chain's CDR3 is CASSGRLNEKLFF. The DNA of the CDR3 is TGTGCCAGCAGTGGCAGGTTAAATGAAAAACTGTTTTTT. This chain joins TRBV25-1 and TRBJ1-4; no firm D call. The CDR3 is 13 amino acids. V shed 4 bases and J shed 5 bases, with 8 bases lying between them. Germline V gene data show CDR1 as MGHDK and CDR2 as SYGVNS. Supplemented by reference TRBV25-1 and TRBJ1-4, the full variable domain reads EADIYQTPRYLVIGTGKKITLECSQTMGHDKMYWYQQDPGMELHLIHYSYGVNSTEKGDLSSESTVSRIRTEHFPLTLESARPSHTSQYLCASSGRLNEKLFFGSGTQLSVL.

This clone appeared once. The rearrangement uses TRBV19 and TRBJ2-3; 9 bases are shared with TRBD2. V lost 5 bases to trimming and J lost 3 bases; unmatched junction nucleotides: 6. Germline V gene sequence: CDR1 LNHDA, CDR2 SQIVND (reference sequence). The CDR3 covers 15 residues. The CDR3 protein is CASSLLAGETDTQYF. In DNA form, the CDR3 reads TGTGCCAGTAGTCTCTTAGCGGGAGAAACAGATACGCAGTATTTT.

The chain combines TRBV7-8 with TRBJ2-3; D possibly corresponds to TRBD1 (5 bases). Trimming removed 6 bases from V and 0 bases from J, with 7 bases in between. The CDR3 is 13 amino acids. Germline V gives CDR1 SGHVS, CDR2 FQNEAQ. The CDR3 here is CASRTVSTDTQYF. The CDR3 nucleotides are TGTGCCAGCAGGACAGTGAGCACAGATACGCAGTATTTT.

This clone has only one observation. This chain links TRBV4-2 with TRBJ1-4, with D possibly being TRBD1 (5 bases). Germline-derived CDR1 and CDR2 are LGHNA and YNFKEQ. The CDR3 covers 14 residues. V gave up 7 bases and J gave up 0 bases, with 9 bases separating them. The CDR3 reads CASKQVATNEKLFF. The CDR3 nucleotides are TGTGCCAGCAAACAGGTTGCAACTAATGAAAAACTGTTTTTT.

The V call is TRBV4-1, the J call TRBJ2-7; 7 bases map to TRBD1. The trim removed 0 bases at V and 1 base at J, leaving 6 bases unmatched. The CDR3 is made up of 16 amino acids. CDR1 MGHRA and CDR2 YSYEKL come from the germline V gene. The CDR3, as DNA: TGCGCCAGCAGCCAAGAAACTCCGGGACAGTCCTACGAGCAGTACTTC. Residues: CASSQETPGQSYEQYF.

The rearrangement links TRBV19 to TRBJ2-7; 11 bases are a match to TRBD1. The CDR3 totals 15 residues. Germline V gene data show CDR1 as LNHDA and CDR2 as SQIVND (reference sequence). Unmatched junction bases numbered 4, after V lost 3 bases and J lost 3 bases. CDR3: CASSIRTGGYYEQYF. Here the CDR3 DNA reads TGTGCCAGTAGTATTAGGACAGGGGGCTACTACGAGCAGTACTTC.

The chain couples TRBV6-1 to TRBJ1-2, with D hard to call. The CDR3 sequence is 16 residues long. Germline assignment: CDR1 MNHNS and CDR2 SASEGT. V was clipped by 4 bases and J by 7 bases, with 22 bases between them. CDR3 sequence (DNA): TGTGCCAGCAGTGTCCCCGGTTCTGGCCGGGTGAGTGGCTACACCTTC. It yields the protein CASSVPGSGRVSGYTF.